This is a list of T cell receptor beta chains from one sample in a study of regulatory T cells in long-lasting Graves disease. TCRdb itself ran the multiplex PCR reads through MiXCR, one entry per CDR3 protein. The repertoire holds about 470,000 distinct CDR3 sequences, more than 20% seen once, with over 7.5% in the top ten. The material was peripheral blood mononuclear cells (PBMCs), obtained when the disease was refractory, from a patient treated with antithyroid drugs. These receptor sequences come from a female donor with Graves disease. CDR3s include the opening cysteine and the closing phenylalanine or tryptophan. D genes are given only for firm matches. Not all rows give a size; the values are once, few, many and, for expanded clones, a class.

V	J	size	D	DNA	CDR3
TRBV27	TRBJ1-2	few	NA	TGTGCCAGCATCGGACCCCCTTATGGCTACACCTTC	CASIGPPYGYTF
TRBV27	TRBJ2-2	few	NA	TGTGCCAGCAGTACGGCCGGACACGAGCTGTTTTTT	CASSTAGHELFF
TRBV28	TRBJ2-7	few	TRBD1	TGTGCCAGCAGTTCCGACAGGGGAAGCGAGCAGTACTTC	CASSSDRGSEQYF
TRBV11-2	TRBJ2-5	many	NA	TGTGCCAGCAGCTTAGATCCCCGGGAGACCCAGTACTTC	CASSLDPRETQYF
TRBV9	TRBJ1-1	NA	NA	TGTGCCAGCAGCCTAACATCCGGGAGCACTGAAGCTTTCTTT	CASSLTSGSTEAFF
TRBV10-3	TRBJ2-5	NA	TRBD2	TGTGCCATCAGTGACGCCGTAGCGGGGGGCGGGGAGACCCAGTGCTTC	CAISDAVAGGGETQCF
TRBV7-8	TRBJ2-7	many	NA	TGTGCCAGCAGCTTAGCGAGGACAGGAGGGACAGCTCTGAGATACGAGCAGTACTTC	CASSLARTGGTALRYEQYF
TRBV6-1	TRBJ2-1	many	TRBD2	TGTGCCAGCAGCTGGACTAGCGGGTTCGGCAATGAGCAGTTCTTC	CASSWTSGFGNEQFF
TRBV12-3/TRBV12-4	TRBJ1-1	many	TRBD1	TGTGCCAGCAGTCGACAGGGGGCGAACACTGAAGCTTTCTTT	CASSRQGANTEAFF
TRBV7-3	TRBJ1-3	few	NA	TGTGCCAGCAGGCCACAGGGAGGAAACACCATATATTTT	CASRPQGGNTIYF
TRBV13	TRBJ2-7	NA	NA	TGTGCCAGCAGCCTCTCGAGCAGGACCCACGAGCAGTACTTC	CASSLSSRTHEQYF
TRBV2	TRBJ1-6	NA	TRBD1	TGTGCCAGCAATCCTGACAGGGCATTACCCCTCCACTTT	CASNPDRALPLHF
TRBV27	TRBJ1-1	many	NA	TGTGCCAGCAGTCCATGGGGGGACACTGAAGCTTTCTTT	CASSPWGDTEAFF
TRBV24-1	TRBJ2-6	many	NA	TGTGCCACCAGTGATCGTCAGGGGATTGGGGCCAACGTCCTGACTTTC	CATSDRQGIGANVLTF
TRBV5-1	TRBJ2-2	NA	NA	TGCGCCAGCAGGGACTCTCTCACCGGGGAGCTGTTTTTT	CASRDSLTGELFF
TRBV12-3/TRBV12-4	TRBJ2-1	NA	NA	TGTGCCAGCAGTTTAAGATGGAGTGGTGATGAGCAGTTCTTC	CASSLRWSGDEQFF
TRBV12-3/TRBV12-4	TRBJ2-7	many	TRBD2	TGTGCCAGCAGAGCGTTTGGGGGGGAGATCGAGCAGTACTTC	CASRAFGGEIEQYF
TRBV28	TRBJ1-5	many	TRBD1	TGTGCCAGCAGTCCAAGACAGGGTGAACGAATTAGCAATCAGCCCCAGCATTTT	CASSPRQGERISNQPQHF
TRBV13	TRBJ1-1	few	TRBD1	TGTGCCAGCAGCCCTTGGACAGGTCTGTTGTCTTTCTTT	CASSPWTGLLSFF
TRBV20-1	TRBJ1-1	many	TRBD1	TGCAGTGCTAGAGATGGGCAGGGGGCTGAAGCTTTCTTT	CSARDGQGAEAFF
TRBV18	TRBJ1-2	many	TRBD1	TGTGCCAGCTCACCATCCGGGACAGGACACCGACTTTATGGCTACACCTTC	CASSPSGTGHRLYGYTF
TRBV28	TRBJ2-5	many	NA	TGTGCCAGCAGTCTCCGGGACCTAGGGGAGACCCAGTACTTC	CASSLRDLGETQYF
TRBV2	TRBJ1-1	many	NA	TGTGCCAGCAGTGACCCCACCATCGGGCCCAAGAACACTGAAGCTTTCTTT	CASSDPTIGPKNTEAFF
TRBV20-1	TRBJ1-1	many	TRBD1	TGCAGTGCGACCCGGACAGGGGACACTGAAGCTTTCTTT	CSATRTGDTEAFF
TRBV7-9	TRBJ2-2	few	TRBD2	TGTGCCAGCAGCTCAGCCCCATTAGCGGGAGCTTTGAGCACCGGGGAGCTGTTTTTT	CASSSAPLAGALSTGELFF
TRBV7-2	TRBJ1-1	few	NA	TGTGCCAGCAGCTTAGGGAGGGGGGGAACTAACACTGAAGCTTTCTTT	CASSLGRGGTNTEAFF
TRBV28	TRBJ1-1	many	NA	TGTGCCAGCACCGACAACTGGGGTCCGTTCTTATTCTTT	CASTDNWGPFLFF
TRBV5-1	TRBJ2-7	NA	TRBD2	TGCGCCAGCAGGCCACTAGCGGGAGGGCGATCCTACGAGCAGTACTTC	CASRPLAGGRSYEQYF
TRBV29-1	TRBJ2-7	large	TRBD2	TGCAGCGCCCTGACTGCGGCAGCGGGAGCGCCTTACGAGCAGTACTTC	CSALTAAAGAPYEQYF
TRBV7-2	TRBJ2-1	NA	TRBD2	TGTGCCAGCAGCTCCCACCCCGGGACTAGCGGGATAACTTCCTACAATGAGCAGTTCTTC	CASSSHPGTSGITSYNEQFF
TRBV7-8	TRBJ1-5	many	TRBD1	TGTGCCAGCAGAACGACAGGGGGAAATCAGCCCCAGCATTTT	CASRTTGGNQPQHF
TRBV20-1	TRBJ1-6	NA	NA	TGCAGTGCTAGAGATTCTTTACAGGGCTATAATTCACCCCTCCACTTT	CSARDSLQGYNSPLHF
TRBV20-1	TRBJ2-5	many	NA	TGCAGTGCTAGAGATGTCGCCGGTACAGAGACCCAGTACTTC	CSARDVAGTETQYF
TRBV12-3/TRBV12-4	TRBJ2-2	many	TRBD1	TGTGCCAGCAGTTTACAGGACAGGCGGTACACCGGGGAGCTGTTTTTT	CASSLQDRRYTGELFF
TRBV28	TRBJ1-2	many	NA	TGTGCCAGCAAAGCCCGCGGGGTTTCAGCCCACAAAGACTATGGCTACACCTTC	CASKARGVSAHKDYGYTF
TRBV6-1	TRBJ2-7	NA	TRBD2	TGTGCCAGCAGAGCGAAGACTAGCGGTCCCGAGCAGTACTTC	CASRAKTSGPEQYF
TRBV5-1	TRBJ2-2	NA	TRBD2	TGCGCCAGCAGCTCACTAGCGCTTGGAACCGGGGAGCTGTTTTTT	CASSSLALGTGELFF
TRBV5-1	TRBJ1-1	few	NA	TGCGCCAGCAACTTAATCGGTTTGAACACTGAAGCTTTCTTT	CASNLIGLNTEAFF
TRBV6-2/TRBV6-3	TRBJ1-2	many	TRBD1	TGTGCCAGCAGTTACTACCTGACAGGGGACTATGGCTACACCTTC	CASSYYLTGDYGYTF
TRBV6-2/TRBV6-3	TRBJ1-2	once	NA	TGTGCCAGCAGCACCGAAGTGGGGGGTTGGGATGGCTACACCTTC	CASSTEVGGWDGYTF
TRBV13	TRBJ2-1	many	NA	TGTGCCAGCAGCCCCAGAGGCCATGAGCAGTTCTTC	CASSPRGHEQFF
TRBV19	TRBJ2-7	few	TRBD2	TGTGCCAGTAGACCGGGACTAGCGGGGGACTGGGCGCAGTACTTC	CASRPGLAGDWAQYF
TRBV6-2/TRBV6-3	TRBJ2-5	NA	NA	TGTGCCAGCAGTTACTATTCGGAGGAGGAGACCCAGTACTTC	CASSYYSEEETQYF
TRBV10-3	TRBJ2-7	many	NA	TGTGCCATCAGTGAGTCATCGGGGATCGGCGAGCAGTACTTC	CAISESSGIGEQYF
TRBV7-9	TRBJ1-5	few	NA	TGTGCCAGCAGCCTAGCGGACAGAAATCAGCCCCAGCATTTT	CASSLADRNQPQHF
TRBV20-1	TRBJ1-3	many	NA	TGCAGTGCCGTGGATGCAGGGTTAGGACACACCATATATTTT	CSAVDAGLGHTIYF
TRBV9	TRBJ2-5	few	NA	TGTGCCAGCAGCGTAGATGGGCTGCAAGAGACCCAGTACTTC	CASSVDGLQETQYF
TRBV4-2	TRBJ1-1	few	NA	TGTGCCAGCAGCCAGCCGGGAGATGGCACTGAAGCTTTCTTT	CASSQPGDGTEAFF
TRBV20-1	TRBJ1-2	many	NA	TGCAGTGCTAGAGCAGGGGACTTCAGCTACACCTTC	CSARAGDFSYTF
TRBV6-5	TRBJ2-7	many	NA	TGTGCCAGCAGTTTCGTTTCCGGGATAAGGCAGTACTTC	CASSFVSGIRQYF
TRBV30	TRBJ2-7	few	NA	TGTGCCTGGAGTTGGCAGGTCAACGACGAGCAGTACTTC	CAWSWQVNDEQYF
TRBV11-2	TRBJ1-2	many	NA	TGTGCCAGCAGCTCGAGGAAGGATAACTATGGCTACACCTTC	CASSSRKDNYGYTF
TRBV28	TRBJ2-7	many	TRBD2	TGTGCCAGCAGTTCCCAAACGCGGGAGGGTTCCTACGAGCAGTACTTC	CASSSQTREGSYEQYF
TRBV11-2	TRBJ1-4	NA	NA	TGTGCCAGCAGCCCACGTACCCTCACAAATGAAAAACTGTTTTTT	CASSPRTLTNEKLFF
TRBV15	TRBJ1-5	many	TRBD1	TGTGCCACCAGCATAACCGGGACAGGCAATCAGCCCCAGCATTTT	CATSITGTGNQPQHF